Following are 10 T cell receptor beta chains from one sample sequenced in a study of blood T cell repertoires in COVID-19. Some clones are missing from TCRdb's copy, which holds only in-frame ones; the method was immunoSEQ multiplex PCR. The sample contains 250,000 to 300,000 clones, roughly 89% of which appear only once. Material: PBMCs or T cells enriched from blood (not recorded which). The receptors were sampled from a man aged 40-50 years who had recovered from COVID-19.

This chain links TRBV19 with TRBJ1-5; D unclear. This CDR3 spans 14 amino acids. V lost 3 bases and J 2 bases, leaving 8 bases between the germline ends. CDR1 is LNHDA and CDR2 is SQIVND in the germline V gene (reference sequence). This CDR3 reads CASSIVQRNQPQHF. DNA for the CDR3: TGTGCCAGTAGTATCGTACAGCGCAATCAGCCCCAGCATTTT. Based on the CDR3 plus reference TRBV19 and TRBJ1-5, the full variable domain is DGGITQSPKYLFRKEGQNVTLSCEQNLNHDAMYWYRQDPGQGLRLIYYSQIVNDFQKGDIAEGYSVSREKKESFPLTVTSAQKNPTAFYLCASSIVQRNQPQHFGDGTRLSIL.

J is TRBJ1-5 and V is TRBV19, with unresolved D. With 5 bases removed from V and 0 bases from J, the gap between germline ends came to 8 bases. The germline V gene has CDR1 LNHDA and CDR2 SQIVND (reference sequence). This CDR3 is 14 amino acids long. CDR3 amino acids: CASSFPYSNQPQHF. In nucleotides, the CDR3 is TGTGCCAGTAGTTTTCCCTATAGCAATCAGCCCCAGCATTTT.

The rearrangement uses TRBV12-3 or TRBV12-4 and TRBJ2-7, with D unresolved. The V gene lost 6 bases and the J gene lost 3 bases, with 12 bases spanning the gap. The CDR3 has 13 residues. For the CDR3, the DNA is TGTGCCAGCAGACCGAGACACGGCTACGAGCAGTACTTC. Its protein product is CASRPRHGYEQYF.

This clone was seen only once. CDR3: CASSTSPDYNEQFF. In DNA form, the CDR3 reads TGTGCCAGCAGCACCAGTCCTGACTACAATGAGCAGTTCTTC. The V gene is TRBV7-2, the J gene TRBJ2-1, with unresolved D. The ends were cut back, 5 bases at V and 3 bases at J, with 11 bases in the middle. The CDR3 length is 14 residues. The germline gives CDR1 SGHTA, CDR2 FQGNSA.

This rearrangement joins TRBV13 to TRBJ2-7, with 12 bases matching TRBD2. Germline CDR1 and CDR2: PRHDT and FYEKMQ (reference sequence). CDR3 size: 15 residues. The trim removed 3 bases at V and 2 bases at J, leaving 2 bases unmatched. CDR3 nucleotide sequence: TGTGCCAGCAGCTTTCGGACTAGCGGGACCTACGAGCAGTACTTC. It codes for CASSFRTSGTYEQYF.

The chain has TRBV6-5 and TRBJ2-7; tentative D call: TRBD2 (6 bases). The CDR3 covers 12 residues. V lost 7 bases, J lost 6 bases, and 13 bases lay in between. Germline CDR1 and CDR2: MNHEY and SVGAGI. The CDR3 nucleotides are TGTGCCAGCACCCCGATCGGGGGCGAGCAGTACTTC. Protein product: CASTPIGGEQYF.

The chain recombines TRBV7-9 with TRBJ1-4; possible D gene TRBD1, 6 bases. CDR1 SEHNR and CDR2 FQNEAQ come from the germline V gene (reference sequence). This CDR3 is 15 amino acids long. Trimming took off 3 bases at V and 4 bases at J, with 12 bases between the two ends. The CDR3 sequence: CASSFNSRGNEKLFF. CDR3 DNA sequence: TGTGCCAGCAGCTTTAACAGCAGGGGTAATGAAAAACTGTTTTTT.

The CDR3 region is CAISGGVNEQFF. CDR3 nucleotides: TGTGCCATTAGCGGGGGGGTCAATGAGCAGTTCTTC. This chain connects TRBV10-3 to TRBJ2-1; 11 positions agree with TRBD2. CDR1 ENHRY and CDR2 SYGVKD come from the germline V gene. Trimming removed 9 bases from V and 6 bases from J; junction bases left unmatched: 1. CDR3 length: 12 amino acids.

The rearrangement joins TRBV7-9 to TRBJ1-1, with 8 bases lining up with TRBD1. J gave up 1 base and V 7 bases, and 5 bases lay outside the gene matches. The CDR3 is 14 residues long. Germline CDR1 reads SEHNR; CDR2 reads FQNEAQ (reference sequence). The CDR3 nucleotides read TGTGCCAGCATCATAGACAGGGGGAACACTGAAGCTTTCTTT. This translates into CASIIDRGNTEAFF.

This chain links TRBV3-1 (or the pseudogene TRBV3-2) with TRBJ2-3; a possible D gene is TRBD2 (6 bases). The CDR3 is 12 amino acids. The germline V gene encodes CDR1 LGHDT and CDR2 YNNKEL (reference sequence). V shed 8 bases and J shed 2 bases, with 8 bases lying between them. The CDR3 region is CASGRYTDTQYF. DNA for the CDR3: TGTGCCAGCGGGAGGTACACAGATACGCAGTATTTT.